The present T cell receptor (beta chain) was sequenced within a study of high-grade serous ovarian cancer treatment subgroups. About the research overall: Each sample yielded on average approximately 7,500 unique TCR beta rearrangements from over 12,000 reads. Regarding the study as a whole: TCR relatedness rose with neoantigen level and trended with mutation load. Tumors within one patient showed repertoire similarity of roughly 0.1 to 0.8. Repertoire analysis covered CDR3 alone, not CDR1 or CDR2.

Tumor tissue was taken before any definitive surgery or chemotherapy was given. Concerning this clone itself: Its antigen is not identified.

Libraries were prepared by immunoSEQ multiplex PCR; TCRdb keeps only in-frame clonotypes and omits some of them. The sample lists roughly 8,000 clones; about two thirds were seen once. Trimming took off 0 bases at V and 6 bases at J, with 12 bases between the two ends. The length of the CDR3 is 16 residues. Germline V CDR1 and CDR2: ENHRY, SYGVKD. The sample was tumor tissue. The sequence derives from a human donor with high-grade serous ovarian cancer. J is TRBJ1-6 and V is TRBV10-3; perhaps TRBD1 as D (5 bases). CDR3 in amino acids: CAISESTSRANSPLHF. The DNA of the CDR3 is TGTGCCATCAGTGAGTCGACGAGCAGGGCTAATTCACCCCTCCACTTT.